These 8 T cell receptor beta chains share one sample of origin, sequenced in a study of cytomegalovirus exposure and HLA in healthy donors. The PCR contained 60 Vbeta and 13 Jbeta primers. Profiling relied on immunoSEQ multiplex PCR, and the TCRdb table lists in-frame clones only, not all of them. The sample gives roughly 140,000 clones, almost 80% of which show up once; less than 2% is in the top ten. What was sequenced was PBMCs. All receptors come from a woman aged 30 to 39 in good health and CMV-seronegative.

This rearrangement joins TRBV27 to TRBJ1-5, with 10 bases identical to TRBD1. The germline V gene encodes CDR1 MNHEY and CDR2 SMNVEV (reference sequence). The CDR3 consists of 18 residues. The trim removed 5 bases at V and 4 bases at J, leaving 14 bases unmatched. The CDR3 DNA follows: TGTGCCAGCAGTGCAGGAAGCCGGGACAGGGGTAGTAATCAGCCCCAGCATTTT. This gives the protein CASSAGSRDRGSNQPQHF.

V is TRBV7-9 and J is TRBJ2-5, with 13 bases that match TRBD2. The CDR3 runs 14 residues. Germline-derived CDR1 and CDR2 are SEHNR and FQNEAQ (reference sequence). With 5 bases clipped from V and 4 bases from J, the junction kept 1 base outside the gene matches. The CDR3 DNA sequence: TGTGCCAGCAGCCGGACTAGCGGGGGAGAGACCCAGTACTTC. Translated: CASSRTSGGETQYF.

The V and J genes are TRBV6-5 and TRBJ1-2; 8 bases line up with TRBD1. Per the germline V gene, CDR1 is MNHEY and CDR2 is SVGAGI. V dropped 9 bases and J dropped 7; count of bases not matched to a gene: 16. This CDR3 is built from 15 residues. In nucleotides, the CDR3 is TGTGCCAGTCGAAAAACAGGACAGGGCGGGCGTGGCTACACCTTC. Its translation: CASRKTGQGGRGYTF.

This chain links TRBV29-1 with TRBJ2-5, with a weak D call TRBD1 (5 bases). The CDR3 length is 13 residues. Germline values: CDR1 SQVTM, CDR2 ANQGSEA. Trimming took 3 bases from V and 5 from J, leaving 13 bases between them. CDR3 bases: TGCAGCGTTGAGCCAGGGATTGTTGAGACCCAGTACTTC. Its protein is CSVEPGIVETQYF. The complete variable domain, with remaining parts taken from reference TRBV29-1 and TRBJ2-5, reads SAVISQKPSRDICQRGTSLTIQCQVDSQVTMMFWYRQQPGQSLTLIATANQGSEATYESGFVIDKFPISRPNLTFSTLTVSNMSPEDSSIYLCSVEPGIVETQYFGPGTRLLVL.

The chain couples TRBV25-1 to TRBJ2-7; TRBD1 might be the D (6 bases). The germline V gene encodes CDR1 MGHDK and CDR2 SYGVNS. The CDR3 runs to 16 residues. Trimming removed 5 bases at V and 0 bases at J, with 17 bases between. CDR3 DNA sequence: TGTGCCAGCAGTATAACTCGGACAGACTACTCCTACGAGCAGTACTTC. Its translation: CASSITRTDYSYEQYF.

V and J are TRBV5-1 and TRBJ2-4; a weak D match, TRBD1 (5 bases). The CDR3 runs 16 residues. Germline loops: CDR1 SGHRS, CDR2 YFSETQ. Trimming cost V 4 bases and J 0 bases, with 14 bases left between them. This chain's CDR3 is CASSESTGTAKNIQYF. Written as DNA, the CDR3 is TGCGCCAGCAGCGAATCCACAGGAACAGCCAAAAACATTCAGTACTTC.

This chain links TRBV7-8 with TRBJ1-1, with a possible D match to TRBD1 (5 bases). Trimming shortened V by 2 bases and J by 6 bases, and 16 bases separated the two germline ends. Per germline, CDR1 SGHVS and CDR2 FQNEAQ. The CDR3 spans 15 residues. The CDR3 nucleotides are TGTGCCAGCAGCTTAAATGGGGCGAGATTATCTGAAGCTTTCTTT. The encoded protein is CASSLNGARLSEAFF. The entire variable domain, with the rest obtained from reference TRBV7-8 and TRBJ1-1, is as follows: GAGVSQSPRYKVAKRGQDVALRCDPISGHVSLFWYQQALGQGPEFLTYFQNEAQLDKSGLPSDRFFAERPEGSVSTLKIQRTQQEDSAVYLCASSLNGARLSEAFFGQGTRLTVV.

V gene TRBV28 combines with J gene TRBJ2-7; 10 positions agree with TRBD1. This CDR3 region has 15 residues. Germline trimming cut 7 bases from V and 9 bases from J; bases unmatched to any gene: 15. Germline loops: CDR1 MDHEN, CDR2 SYDVKM. The chain's CDR3 is CASTLTGTGVRRQYF. The CDR3 nucleotides are TGTGCCAGCACCCTAACCGGGACAGGGGTTAGACGGCAGTACTTC.